This T cell receptor (beta chain) was identified in a study of primary melanoma T cells and metastatic recurrence. Turning to the study itself: These T2 to T4 primary melanomas had thickness greater than 1 mm. Findings of the study overall: Regardless of ulceration, mitotic rate or nodal disease, >20% T-cell fraction appeared protective.

With 8 bases removed from V and 5 bases from J, the gap between germline ends came to 15 bases. This CDR3 has 12 residues. CDR1 and CDR2 from the germline V gene are SQVTM and ANQGSEA. The method was immunoSEQ multiplex PCR; TCRdb's version includes in-frame clones alone and lacks a portion of them. The table has more than 850 clones, about 88% seen once; the top ten hold about a third. As to this clone: Its antigen is unknown.

This sequence originates from a human donor with melanoma. The sample comprised melanoma tumor tissue. The rearrangement links TRBV29-1 to TRBJ1-2; D is ambiguous. In DNA, the CDR3 is TGCAGCACCCAGGAGGCAAGTTATGGCTACACCTTC. This sequence encodes CSTQEASYGYTF.